This T cell receptor beta chain was identified in a study of early T cells in non-severe SARS-CoV-2 infection. Study at large: The chains were unpaired, and the sequenced material was bulk RNA from unsorted whole blood.

By frequency in the sample, this clonotype is medium-sized. Its target is unknown. Individually, cDNA molecules had unique molecular identifiers attached to them. In TCRdb, the 5' RACE reads were re-called with MiXCR into one record per CDR3 protein. The table records roughly 53,000 distinct CDR3 sequences, 12% of them present only once. The germline CDR1 and CDR2 sequences are SGDLS and YYNGEE. V shed 6 bases and J shed 0 bases, with 13 bases lying between them. CDR3 length equals 15 residues. Study observations and caveats: Comparison of clonotypes with VDJdb favored anti-spike CD8 responses while missing private and CD4 specificities.

The sequencing used whole blood, collected at baseline. The chain has TRBV9 and TRBJ1-3; D perhaps matches TRBD1 (6 bases). The receptor's source is an adult who was a healthcare worker with PCR-confirmed SARS-CoV-2 infection or an uninfected control (not recorded which). The CDR3 reads CASKGQGISGNTIYF. CDR3 sequence (DNA): TGTGCCAGCAAAGGGCAGGGGATCTCTGGAAACACCATATATTTT.